The clone carrying this T cell receptor beta chain was counted a single time. This record belongs to a study of OX40 agonist ivuxolimab in advanced cancers. Study context: The patients received ivuxolimab by intravenous route every 2 weeks at 0.01 to 10 mg/kg.

V lost 1 base and J 2 bases, leaving 14 bases between the germline ends. The CDR3 length is 16 residues. Germline V gene lookup returns CDR1 KGHSH and CDR2 LQKENI. Assay: immunoSEQ multiplex PCR; the TCRdb copy retains only in-frame clones and omits some. The sample has some 90,000 clones, around 87% seen once; the top ten hold about 4%. The chain has TRBV18 and TRBJ2-5; perhaps D is TRBD1 or TRBD2 (5 bases each). The sequence was obtained from an adult with an advanced solid tumor such as melanoma, head and neck, liver or kidney cancer. Here the sequenced sample was CD4+ or CD8+ T cells sorted from blood, taken in a trial of the OX40 agonist ivuxolimab. The CDR3 loop is CASSPLGGGRQETQYF. The CDR3 DNA reads TGTGCCAGCTCACCACTAGGTGGGGGTAGGCAAGAGACCCAGTACTTC.